A selection of T cell receptor beta chains follows, all from one sample in a study of T cells in Graves' hyperthyroidism and ophthalmopathy. In TCRdb, the multiplex PCR reads were re-called with MiXCR into one record per CDR3 protein. The sample carries roughly 520,000 distinct CDR3 sequences, less than 25% recorded once. Source material: blood. The receptors originated from a woman aged 25 to 39 with Graves' ophthalmopathy. Both conserved end residues are part of each CDR3. A D gene is named only where the DNA matches it firmly. Clone size appears in some rows only: once, few, many, or a class for an expanded clone.

V: TRBV12-3/TRBV12-4
J: TRBJ1-5
D: -
size: -
CDR3: CASRATGISQPQHF
DNA: TGTGCCAGCAGGGCTACAGGGATCAGTCAGCCCCAGCATTTT

V: TRBV6-1
J: TRBJ1-1
D: -
size: few
CDR3: CASSENQAVVSAKRAFF
DNA: TGTGCCAGCAGTGAAAATCAGGCGGTGGTGTCGGCTAAGCGAGCTTTCTTT

V: TRBV6-1
J: TRBJ2-4
D: -
size: many
CDR3: CASSRDPRGKNIQYF
DNA: TGTGCCAGCAGTCGGGACCCGAGGGGCAAAAACATTCAGTACTTC

V: TRBV19
J: TRBJ1-1
D: TRBD1
size: -
CDR3: CASSTSRTGGRTEAFF
DNA: TGTGCCAGTAGTACCAGCCGGACAGGGGGAAGGACTGAAGCTTTCTTT

V: TRBV2
J: TRBJ1-5
D: -
size: many
CDR3: CASSETGTYNQPQHF
DNA: TGTGCCAGCAGTGAAACCGGGACATACAATCAGCCCCAGCATTTT

V: TRBV7-3
J: TRBJ1-1
D: -
size: many
CDR3: CASSSQGNTEAFF
DNA: TGTGCCAGCAGCTCCCAGGGGAACACTGAAGCTTTCTTT

V: TRBV10-1
J: TRBJ2-7
D: TRBD1
size: -
CDR3: CASSPGTGASYEQYF
DNA: TGCGCCAGCAGTCCCGGGACAGGGGCTTCGTACGAGCAGTACTTC

V: TRBV20-1
J: TRBJ2-5
D: -
size: many
CDR3: CSASSLGQETQYF
DNA: TGCAGTGCTTCGTCATTGGGGCAAGAGACCCAGTACTTC

V: TRBV6-1
J: TRBJ2-2
D: -
size: few
CDR3: CASSEGGGSGELFF
DNA: TGTGCCAGCAGTGAGGGAGGAGGCTCCGGGGAGCTGTTTTTT

V: TRBV25-1
J: TRBJ2-7
D: TRBD1
size: many
CDR3: CASSGMRQGAAEQYF
DNA: TGTGCCAGCAGTGGAATGCGCCAGGGGGCCGCCGAGCAGTACTTC

V: TRBV6-1
J: TRBJ2-5
D: -
size: many
CDR3: CASSEAGQGGRETQYF
DNA: TGTGCCAGCAGTGAAGCAGGACAGGGAGGGCGAGAGACCCAGTACTTC

V: TRBV5-1
J: TRBJ2-7
D: -
size: many
CDR3: CASSLIHPSWSYEQYF
DNA: TGCGCCAGCAGCTTAATCCACCCGAGTTGGTCCTACGAGCAGTACTTC

V: TRBV15
J: TRBJ1-2
D: -
size: many
CDR3: CATSTSYGSYGYTF
DNA: TGTGCCACCAGCACTTCGTACGGCTCCTATGGCTACACCTTC

V: TRBV9
J: TRBJ2-5
D: -
size: few
CDR3: CASSVEAGTSTQYF
DNA: TGTGCCAGCAGCGTAGAAGCCGGGACCTCGACCCAGTACTTC

V: TRBV28
J: TRBJ1-3
D: -
size: many
CDR3: CASSRPGLSGNTIYF
DNA: TGTGCCAGCAGCCGACCGGGACTCTCTGGAAACACCATATATTTT

V: TRBV20-1
J: TRBJ2-7
D: TRBD1
size: many
CDR3: CSARFTGASSYEQYF
DNA: TGCAGTGCTAGATTTACAGGGGCGAGCTCCTACGAGCAGTACTTC

V: TRBV6-2/TRBV6-3
J: TRBJ1-2
D: -
size: many
CDR3: CASSYLQGRGYTF
DNA: TGTGCCAGCAGTTATTTACAGGGCCGTGGCTACACCTTC

V: TRBV29-1
J: TRBJ1-2
D: -
size: many
CDR3: CSAIDFFYGYTF
DNA: TGCAGCGCAATTGACTTTTTCTATGGCTACACCTTC

V: TRBV25-1
J: TRBJ1-2
D: -
size: -
CDR3: CASSESFGGVTGVLDGYTF
DNA: TGTGCCAGCAGTGAATCATTTGGTGGTGTCACGGGGGTTTTGGATGGCTACACCTTC

V: TRBV5-1
J: TRBJ2-5
D: -
size: few
CDR3: CASSDRDRGTLQETQYF
DNA: TGCGCCAGCAGCGACCGGGACCGAGGGACCTTACAGGAGACCCAGTACTTC

V: TRBV9
J: TRBJ2-2
D: TRBD2
size: many
CDR3: CASSGVVLAGTGELFF
DNA: TGTGCCAGCAGCGGAGTAGTATTAGCGGGGACCGGGGAGCTGTTTTTT

V: TRBV11-2
J: TRBJ1-1
D: -
size: few
CDR3: CASSLHEGNTEAFF
DNA: TGTGCCAGCAGCTTACATGAAGGGAACACTGAAGCTTTCTTT

V: TRBV18
J: TRBJ1-3
D: -
size: many
CDR3: CASSRQETSGNTIYF
DNA: TGTGCCAGCTCACGACAGGAGACCTCTGGAAACACCATATATTTT

V: TRBV27
J: TRBJ1-5
D: TRBD1
size: -
CDR3: CASSTGTDDSNQPQHF
DNA: TGTGCCAGCAGTACCGGGACAGACGATAGCAATCAGCCCCAGCATTTT

V: TRBV12-3/TRBV12-4
J: TRBJ2-5
D: -
size: -
CDR3: CASSFGPRGETQYF
DNA: TGTGCCAGCAGTTTCGGGCCCCGCGGGGAGACCCAGTACTTC

V: TRBV5-1
J: TRBJ2-7
D: TRBD1
size: -
CDR3: CASSLVPDRAYEQYF
DNA: TGCGCCAGCAGCTTGGTCCCGGACAGGGCCTACGAGCAGTACTTC

V: TRBV6-4
J: TRBJ2-2
D: TRBD1
size: many
CDR3: CASSPSWDRSSSGELFF
DNA: TGTGCCAGCAGTCCTTCCTGGGACAGGTCGAGCTCCGGGGAGCTGTTTTTT

V: TRBV10-3
J: TRBJ1-5
D: TRBD1
size: many
CDR3: CASGQGGQPQHF
DNA: TGTGCCAGTGGACAGGGAGGACAGCCCCAGCATTTT

V: TRBV11-2
J: TRBJ1-3
D: -
size: -
CDR3: CANTLTDRGLGNTIYF
DNA: TGTGCCAACACCTTGACAGATCGCGGTTTGGGAAACACCATATATTTT

V: TRBV29-1
J: TRBJ2-7
D: TRBD1
size: -
CDR3: CSVEPWDRDVGEQYF
DNA: TGCAGCGTTGAGCCGTGGGACAGGGATGTCGGCGAGCAGTACTTC

V: TRBV28
J: TRBJ2-7
D: -
size: few
CDR3: CASSFRPQGNFEQYF
DNA: TGTGCCAGCAGTTTTCGGCCGCAGGGCAATTTCGAGCAGTACTTC

V: TRBV7-9
J: TRBJ1-1
D: -
size: -
CDR3: CASSLVETEAFF
DNA: TGTGCCAGCAGCTTAGTCGAAACTGAAGCTTTCTTT

V: TRBV29-1
J: TRBJ1-2
D: -
size: many
CDR3: CSEGGAPGYTF
DNA: TGCAGCGAGGGGGGGGCGCCTGGCTACACCTTC

V: TRBV28
J: TRBJ2-7
D: TRBD2
size: few
CDR3: CASSPPRGVTYEQYF
DNA: TGTGCCAGCAGCCCCCCCCGGGGGGTTACCTACGAGCAGTACTTC

V: TRBV4-3
J: TRBJ2-2
D: TRBD2
size: many
CDR3: CASSQVSGGLGELFF
DNA: TGCGCCAGCAGCCAAGTTTCGGGGGGGCTAGGGGAGCTGTTTTTT

V: TRBV2
J: TRBJ1-5
D: -
size: many
CDR3: CASRGQYSNQPQHF
DNA: TGTGCCAGCAGAGGACAGTATAGCAATCAGCCCCAGCATTTT